This TCR beta chain was recorded in a study of T cells after yellow fever vaccination. For the study at large: Fractions of low cell number were prepared using SMART-Seq v4 Ultra Low Input. Study conclusions and caveats: Repertoires obtained by FACS sorting could include abundant clonotypes that entered as contaminants from the bulk population. Only a minor proportion of clonotypes was detected across both CD4 and CD8 compartments.

This clonotype was picked up a small number of times. Its target is not known. The length of the CDR3 is 12 residues. V lost 0 bases to trimming and J lost 8 bases, with 5 bases between them. For TCR, cDNA came from 5'RACE template switching, which added a universal primer site and UMIs. TCRdb analysed the 5' RACE reads with MiXCR anew, one entry per CDR3 protein. Here the sample spans some 600,000 distinct CDR3 sequences, less than 20% being singletons. The rearrangement uses TRBV12-3 or TRBV12-4 and TRBJ2-1; possibly TRBD1 for D (5 bases). The sample was PBMCs, taken about 5 days after the first yellow fever vaccination. This TCR came from a man aged 18 to 29 who received the YFV17D yellow fever vaccine. Here the CDR3 DNA reads TGTGCCAGCAGTTTAGCAGGGGATGAGCAGTTCTTC. Residues: CASSLAGDEQFF.